A single sample gave rise to the 15 T cell receptor beta chains below, sequenced in a study of T-cell reconstitution after alpha-beta-depleted transplantation in children (dated by TCRdb to about 2016). The library was built by means of PCR. These reads were obtained on an Illumina HiSeq 2500. TCR library preparation used molecular barcoding, with unique molecular identifiers applied to normalize quantification of the TCRbeta repertoire. TCRdb applied fastp at Q25 and MiXCR to the public reads, then kept only in-frame beta chains. For every CDR3 protein sequence, its rows merge into one entry that carries the most common genes and DNA. The table for this sample lists fewer than 700,000 distinct CDR3 sequences; 13% of them were counted only once. The ten largest clones represent 2% to 2.5% of the sample. The sample's treatment or condition label, in plain terms: allogeneic hematopoietic cell transplantation with graft depleted of TCRalphabeta T cells and CD19 B cells.

The input for sequencing was PBMCs, mostly from graft donor cells, taken 360 days after TCRalphabeta/CD19-depleted stem cell transplant. The source is a male patient under 18 who had a stem cell transplant for acute myeloid leukemia, so the T cells may come from the graft donor.

This clonotype was detected a few times. The chain couples TRBV20-1 to TRBJ2-2; TRBD1 matches 9 bases. Germline CDR1 reads DFQATT; CDR2 reads SNEGSKA (reference sequence). With 4 bases clipped from V and 7 bases from J, the junction kept 7 bases outside the gene matches. This CDR3 has 14 amino acids. Written as DNA, the CDR3 is TGCAGTGCTACCCAACAGGGGGCAGGCGGGGAGCTGTTTTTT. Amino acid sequence: CSATQQGAGGELFF.

The chain recombines TRBV5-6 with TRBJ2-1; unclear D gene. CDR3 length: 15 residues. V gave up 6 bases and J gave up 3 bases, with 16 bases separating them. From germline, CDR1 is SGHDT and CDR2 YYEEEE. The CDR3 nucleotides read TGTGCCAGCAAGCCCACGCCCGCGGACTACAATGAGCAGTTCTTC. This encodes CASKPTPADYNEQFF.

The CDR3 is CASSFSGRGDEQYF. The CDR3 DNA reads TGTGCCAGCAGCTTCTCAGGGAGGGGCGACGAGCAGTACTTC. The rearrangement joins TRBV7-3 to TRBJ2-7, with TRBD2 matching over 7 bases. J was trimmed by 5 bases and V by 3 bases; bases with no gene match: 7. The CDR3 spans 14 residues. Germline V gene data show CDR1 as SGHTA and CDR2 as FQGTGA.

In its sample, this clonotype was seen a few times. The CDR3 bases are TGTGCCAGCAGCCAAGCGACCCCCAGCACAGATACGCAGTATTTT. This encodes CASSQATPSTDTQYF. The J gene is TRBJ2-3, the V gene TRBV3-1; D unresolved. Germline loops: CDR1 LGHDT, CDR2 YNNKEL (reference sequence). The length of the CDR3 is 15 residues. Trimming took off 1 base at V and 0 bases at J, with 8 bases between the two ends.

The J gene is TRBJ2-1, the V gene TRBV4-3, with a possible D match to TRBD2 (5 bases). Trimming took off 6 bases at V and 9 bases at J, with 21 bases between the two ends. The CDR3 is made up of 15 amino acids. Germline lookup yields CDR1 LGHNA and CDR2 YSLEER. The CDR3 here is CASSEGPGWAGEQFF. CDR3 nucleotides: TGCGCCAGCAGTGAGGGTCCGGGATGGGCGGGTGAGCAGTTCTTC.

The V gene is TRBV6-2 or TRBV6-3, the J gene TRBJ2-7; 14 nucleotides line up with TRBD2. There are 18 residues in the CDR3. J lost 6 bases, V lost 7 bases, and 17 bases had no gene match. Germline-derived CDR1 and CDR2 are MNHEY and SVGEGT. The chain's CDR3 is CASTRYSGTSGRRGEQYF. CDR3 nucleotides: TGTGCCAGCACCCGCTATTCTGGGACTAGCGGGAGAAGGGGCGAGCAGTACTTC.

The chain combines TRBV18 with TRBJ1-1, with a weak D call TRBD1 (6 bases). The CDR3 is made up of 14 amino acids. Trimming removed 1 base at V and 3 bases at J, with 9 bases between. In germline, CDR1 is KGHSH, CDR2 LQKENI. The CDR3 reads CASSPLGADTEAFF. The CDR3 bases are TGTGCCAGCTCACCACTGGGGGCGGACACTGAAGCTTTCTTT.

This clonotype was seen more than once but under ten times. The V and J genes are TRBV21-1 and TRBJ2-7; the table's D call of TRBD2 was not tested on the DNA. TRBV21-1 is assigned pseudogene status. The CDR3 has 19 amino acids. CDR3 sequence: CARRPGLAGTAPSSYEQYF. The CDR3 DNA is TGTGCCAGACGGCCGGGACTAGCGGGAACTGCCCCTAGCTCCTACGAGCAGTACTTC.

The chain joins TRBV18 to TRBJ2-7; D call uncertain. Germline V CDR1 and CDR2: KGHSH, LQKENI. Trimming stripped 0 bases from V and 7 bases from J, with 10 bases between. The CDR3 has 13 amino acids. The CDR3 region has the DNA TGTGCCAGCTCACCACCAAACAGCCCTGAGCAGTACTTC. Its translation is CASSPPNSPEQYF.

This clonotype came up many times. The chain combines TRBV20-1 with TRBJ2-5; a possible D gene is TRBD1 (5 bases). Trimming took 0 bases from V and 4 from J, leaving 12 bases between them. The CDR3 has 14 amino acids. Per germline, CDR1 DFQATT and CDR2 SNEGSKA (reference sequence). This CDR3 reads CSARDAGFRETQYF. CDR3 sequence (DNA): TGCAGTGCTAGAGATGCAGGGTTTCGAGAGACCCAGTACTTC.

A few counts support this clonotype. This chain's CDR3 is CASMEGHNEQFF. The CDR3 nucleotides are TGCGCCAGCATGGAGGGCCACAATGAGCAGTTCTTC. V usage is TRBV5-1 and J usage is TRBJ2-1, with D tentatively TRBD2 (6 bases). The germline V gene encodes CDR1 SGHRS and CDR2 YFSETQ. The V and J ends lost 6 bases and 5 bases respectively, with 9 bases between them. The length of the CDR3 is 12 residues.

This clonotype occurred a few times. J is TRBJ2-2 and V is TRBV6-1; the match to TRBD2 covers 10 bases. In germline, CDR1 is MNHNS, CDR2 SASEGT. The CDR3 runs to 15 residues. V was pared by 7 bases and J by 7 bases, with 9 bases of the junction left unmatched. The CDR3 region is CASKGLAGVNGELFF. The CDR3 DNA reads TGTGCCAGCAAAGGGCTAGCGGGAGTGAACGGGGAGCTGTTTTTT.

At least ten counts were recorded for this clonotype. V usage is TRBV12-3 or TRBV12-4 and J usage is TRBJ1-5, with TRBD1 identical over 7 bases. The CDR3 runs to 17 residues. Losses at the gene ends were 5 bases for V and 2 bases for J; bases not matched to a gene: 12. CDR3 DNA sequence: TGTGCCAGCAGTCCCTACGGCCCAGGACAGGGCAATCAGCCCCAGCATTTT. Translating gives CASSPYGPGQGNQPQHF.

This clonotype was detected a few times. CDR3 residues: CSARDLQGIGGNTIYF. CDR3 DNA: TGCAGTGCTAGAGACTTACAGGGGATCGGAGGAAACACCATATATTTT. The rearrangement uses TRBV20-1 and TRBJ1-3; TRBD1 matches at 7 bases. The CDR3 spans 16 residues. Germline lookup yields CDR1 DFQATT and CDR2 SNEGSKA (reference sequence). Trimming at V came to 0 bases and at J to 4 bases, leaving 9 bases not matched to a gene.

In the case of this clonotype: The junction shows a germline mismatch at one end, possibly a read error. The chain recombines TRBV20-1 with TRBJ1-1; tentative D call: TRBD1 (6 bases). This CDR3 spans 14 amino acids. The germline V gene has CDR1 DFQATT and CDR2 SNEGSKA (reference sequence). In DNA form, the CDR3 reads TGCAGTGCCAGAGGTCGGGGGCAAAGGACTGAAGCTTTCTTT. Its protein is CSARGRGQRTEAFF.